The entry that follows covers one T cell receptor beta chain sequence. Trimming took 3 bases from V and 0 from J; bases not matched to a gene: 8. The CDR3 consists of 17 residues. This specimen comes from a study of blood T cell repertoires in COVID-19. On the study more broadly: Acute and convalescent COVID-19 samples came from the United States, Italy and Spain. T cells, B-cell-depleted T cells, or PBMCs supplied cDNA or gDNA.

Authors' data handling: Scientists estimated how many nucleated cells there were by amplifying reference gene primers. Here immunoSEQ multiplex PCR was the method, and the copy in TCRdb shows in-frame clones only, minus some. V, J and clone size are those of that table, while D and trimming were read from the DNA. The data hold over 95,000 clones, with approximately 90% observed a single time. This sequence joins TRBV23-1 and TRBJ1-1; 9 bases map to TRBD1. TRBV23-1 is treated as an ORF (open reading frame) with a function not yet certain. The TCR originated in a human donor with acute or convalescent COVID-19. The donor label of this sample is uncertain. Input material: peripheral blood. The CDR3 region is CASSHRTGERVNTEAFF. The DNA of the CDR3 is TGCGCCAGCAGTCATAGGACAGGGGAGAGGGTGAACACTGAAGCTTTCTTT.